A selection of T cell receptor beta chains follows, all from one sample in a study of T cell repertoires in cytomegalovirus infection. TCRdb ran MiXCR on the reads and lists one entry per CDR3 protein. This sample has some 500,000 distinct CDR3 sequences, with approximately 40% found just once. The antigens these receptors bind are not known. Source: cultured PBMCs, taken from culture after CMV antigen stimulation. The receptors derive from a human donor in good health (CMV status not recorded). Some clones in this sample may be carry-over from other donors' samples. Both conserved end residues are part of each CDR3. The order of the fields is D gene, clone size, J gene, V gene, CDR3 protein, CDR3 DNA. D genes are given only for firm matches. Size is stated for part of the rows, as once, few or many counts, or as a class when the clone is expanded.

D gene: -
clone size: -
J gene: TRBJ2-7
V gene: TRBV6-5
CDR3 protein: CASRPGVGYSNSYEQYF
CDR3 DNA: TGTGCCAGCAGACCAGGGGTGGGTTACTCCAACTCCTACGAGCAGTACTTC

D gene: TRBD1
clone size: few
J gene: TRBJ1-4
V gene: TRBV5-1
CDR3 protein: CASRDRGGFATNEKLFF
CDR3 DNA: TGCGCCAGCCGAGACAGGGGGGGCTTTGCAACTAATGAAAAACTGTTTTTT

D gene: -
clone size: once
J gene: TRBJ2-5
V gene: TRBV2
CDR3 protein: CASSPDSETQYF
CDR3 DNA: TGTGCCAGCAGCCCGGATTCAGAGACCCAGTACTTC

D gene: TRBD1
clone size: once
J gene: TRBJ1-3
V gene: TRBV9
CDR3 protein: CASSVAPQGTGNTIYF
CDR3 DNA: TGTGCCAGCAGCGTAGCTCCACAGGGGACTGGAAACACCATATATTTT

D gene: TRBD1
clone size: few
J gene: TRBJ1-2
V gene: TRBV27
CDR3 protein: CASKGTGGYGYTF
CDR3 DNA: TGTGCCAGCAAGGGGACAGGGGGCTATGGCTACACCTTC

D gene: TRBD2
clone size: few
J gene: TRBJ2-3
V gene: TRBV19
CDR3 protein: CASRDSGGARTQYF
CDR3 DNA: TGTGCCAGTAGAGATAGCGGGGGGGCCCGGACGCAGTATTTT

D gene: -
clone size: -
J gene: TRBJ2-2
V gene: TRBV11-2
CDR3 protein: CASSPELGALTGELFF
CDR3 DNA: TGTGCCAGCAGTCCTGAACTGGGGGCGCTGACCGGGGAGCTGTTTTTT

D gene: TRBD1
clone size: -
J gene: TRBJ2-1
V gene: TRBV7-6
CDR3 protein: CASSRGVRAGTGVDEQFF
CDR3 DNA: TGTGCCAGCAGCCGAGGGGTGAGAGCAGGGACAGGGGTTGATGAGCAGTTCTTC

D gene: -
clone size: few
J gene: TRBJ2-7
V gene: TRBV28
CDR3 protein: CASIRRGYYEQYF
CDR3 DNA: TGTGCCAGCATTAGGAGGGGTTATTACGAGCAGTACTTC

D gene: -
clone size: -
J gene: TRBJ2-1
V gene: TRBV11-2
CDR3 protein: CASSSLRPSNNEQFF
CDR3 DNA: TGTGCCAGCAGCTCCCTACGTCCCTCTAACAATGAGCAGTTCTTC

D gene: -
clone size: once
J gene: TRBJ2-7
V gene: TRBV4-3
CDR3 protein: CASSQGVITYEQYF
CDR3 DNA: TGCGCCAGCAGCCAGGGGGTGATTACCTACGAGCAGTACTTC

D gene: -
clone size: once
J gene: TRBJ2-7
V gene: TRBV7-7
CDR3 protein: CASSLSSHQFYEQYF
CDR3 DNA: TGTGCCAGCAGTTTATCATCTCATCAGTTCTACGAGCAGTACTTC

D gene: -
clone size: -
J gene: TRBJ2-3
V gene: TRBV14
CDR3 protein: CASSPLGADSTDTQYF
CDR3 DNA: TGTGCCAGCAGCCCCCTGGGAGCGGATAGCACAGATACGCAGTATTTT

D gene: -
clone size: -
J gene: TRBJ1-2
V gene: TRBV5-3
CDR3 protein: CASSLELGPMDGYTF
CDR3 DNA: TGTGCCAGCAGCTTGGAACTGGGCCCCATGGACGGCTACACCTTC

D gene: -
clone size: few
J gene: TRBJ1-4
V gene: TRBV6-1
CDR3 protein: CASRTARHATNEKLFF
CDR3 DNA: TGTGCCAGCAGGACTGCCCGACATGCAACTAATGAAAAACTGTTTTTT

D gene: -
clone size: once
J gene: TRBJ1-3
V gene: TRBV29-1
CDR3 protein: CSVGDHSGNTIYF
CDR3 DNA: TGCAGCGTTGGGGACCACTCTGGAAACACCATATATTTT

D gene: -
clone size: -
J gene: TRBJ1-1
V gene: TRBV6-2/TRBV6-3
CDR3 protein: CASSDRIRPEAFF
CDR3 DNA: TGTGCCAGCAGCGACAGGATTCGTCCTGAAGCTTTCTTT

D gene: TRBD2
clone size: few
J gene: TRBJ2-3
V gene: TRBV7-7
CDR3 protein: CASSPLAGAARDTQYF
CDR3 DNA: TGTGCCAGCAGCCCCCTAGCGGGAGCCGCTCGGGATACGCAGTATTTT

D gene: -
clone size: -
J gene: TRBJ2-2
V gene: TRBV12-5
CDR3 protein: CASGLVLDNGELFF
CDR3 DNA: TGTGCTAGTGGTTTGGTACTGGATAACGGGGAGCTGTTTTTT

D gene: -
clone size: -
J gene: TRBJ1-2
V gene: TRBV27
CDR3 protein: CASSFTGRELRGYTF
CDR3 DNA: TGTGCCAGCAGTTTCACGGGCAGGGAGTTACGGGGCTACACCTTC